These 18 T cell receptor beta chains came from one sample sequenced in a study of blood T cell repertoires in COVID-19. Sequenced by immunoSEQ multiplex PCR; TCRdb stores in-frame clones only, minus some. The sample includes some 500,000 clones, approximately 88% of them seen just once. The sample taken for sequencing was peripheral blood. Source of these receptors: a woman between 45 and 60 years old with COVID-19, enrolled during active disease.

V usage is TRBV7-9 and J usage is TRBJ2-7; 8 nucleotides agree with TRBD2. V was clipped by 5 bases and J by 1 base; unmatched bases: 10. Germline V gene data show CDR1 as SEHNR and CDR2 as FQNEAQ (reference sequence). The CDR3 totals 16 residues. CDR3 DNA sequence: TGTGCCAGCAGCGGAGGGGTTAGCGGGGTTTCCTACGAGCAGTACTTC. Translated: CASSGGVSGVSYEQYF. Supplemented by reference TRBV7-9 and TRBJ2-7, the full variable domain reads DTGVSQNPRHKITKRGQNVTFRCDPISEHNRLYWYRQTLGQGPEFLTYFQNEAQLEKSRLLSDRFSAERPKGSFSTLEIQRTEQGDSAMYLCASSGGVSGVSYEQYFGPGTRLTVT.

The gene calls are TRBV3-1 (or the pseudogene TRBV3-2) and TRBJ2-1, with TRBD1 matching 7 bases. This CDR3 has 16 amino acids. The V and J ends lost 0 bases and 7 bases, in that order; junction bases with no gene match: 9. The germline CDR1 and CDR2 sequences are LGHDT and YNNKEL (reference sequence). The CDR3 DNA is TGTGCCAGCAGCCAAGATCAGACAGGGAGTATTAATGAGCAGTTCTTC. It codes for CASSQDQTGSINEQFF.

This chain uses TRBV21-1 with TRBJ1-3; the table calls TRBD1, which could not be checked here. TRBV21-1 is a pseudogene locus. This CDR3 is 16 amino acids long. The CDR3 nucleotides read TGTGCCAGCAGCAAAGGGGCAGGGGTGAGGGGAAACACCATATATTTT. Its protein product is CASSKGAGVRGNTIYF.

This chain connects TRBV24-1 to TRBJ1-5; D gene unclear. CDR3 length: 14 residues. V was trimmed by 3 bases and J by 6 bases, leaving 11 bases between them. CDR1 and CDR2 (germline): KGHDR, SFDVKD. CDR3: CATSDSLTGQPQHF. DNA for the CDR3: TGTGCCACCAGTGATAGCCTTACCGGTCAGCCCCAGCATTTT.

The J gene is TRBJ1-5, the V gene TRBV11-3; perhaps TRBD1 as D (6 bases). CDR1 SGHNT and CDR2 YENEEA come from the germline V gene. CDR3 length equals 16 residues. The V end was cut by 7 bases, the J end by 0 bases, with 16 bases between. CDR3 sequence (DNA): TGTGCCAGCACCCCGGGACAACCTTATAGCAATCAGCCCCAGCATTTT. Amino acid sequence: CASTPGQPYSNQPQHF.

The rearrangement joins TRBV11-2 to TRBJ2-3; no definite D call. Germline CDR1 and CDR2: SGHAT and FQNNGV. The CDR3 totals 15 residues. V was shortened by 0 bases and J by 2 bases, with 9 bases between the two germline ends. The CDR3, as DNA: TGTGCCAGCAGCTTAGATGGAATAGCCACAGATACGCAGTATTTT. Encoded protein: CASSLDGIATDTQYF.

This clone was recorded a few times. The chain employs TRBV2 and TRBJ1-2, with TRBD1 matching 7 bases. The CDR3 loop spans 13 amino acids. Trimming at V came to 7 bases and at J to 7 bases, leaving 9 bases not matched to a gene. Germline-derived CDR1 and CDR2 are SNHLY and FYNNEI. The CDR3: CASKEGAARGYTF. DNA of the CDR3: TGTGCCAGCAAGGAGGGGGCAGCACGTGGCTACACCTTC.

This chain joins TRBV24-1 and TRBJ1-1; 10 bases match TRBD1. The CDR3 extends over 13 amino acids. The V and J ends lost 3 bases and 6 bases, in that order; junction bases with no gene match: 0. Germline-derived CDR1 and CDR2 are KGHDR and SFDVKD. This CDR3 reads CATSDGTGAEAFF. The CDR3 nucleotides read TGTGCCACCAGTGATGGGACAGGGGCTGAAGCTTTCTTT.

The chain joins TRBV6-1 to TRBJ1-1; D is possibly TRBD1 (5 bases). Germline-derived CDR1 and CDR2 are MNHNS and SASEGT. V lost 2 bases, J lost 1 base, and 8 bases lay in between. The CDR3 has 14 residues. This CDR3 is CASSEPGKNTEAFF. CDR3 bases: TGTGCCAGCAGTGAACCAGGGAAGAACACTGAAGCTTTCTTT.

The genes are TRBV19 and TRBJ2-1; 8 bases are shared with TRBD2. Trimming cost V 4 bases and J 6 bases; bases outside gene matches: 11. The CDR3 is 16 residues long. Germline CDR1 and CDR2: LNHDA and SQIVND (reference sequence). CDR3 sequence (DNA): TGTGCCAGTAGTACCGGCCGGGGGGGGGCTGCCAATGAGCAGTTCTTC. It is translated as CASSTGRGGAANEQFF.

This clone has more than one count but fewer than ten. This sequence joins TRBV4-1 and TRBJ2-7, with a possible D match to TRBD2 (5 bases). V lost 1 base and J 3 bases, leaving 7 bases between the germline ends. CDR3 length: 13 amino acids. CDR1 MGHRA and CDR2 YSYEKL come from the germline V gene. The DNA for the CDR3 is TGCGCCAGCAGCCAAGTACGGGGCTACGAGCAGTACTTC. Translating it yields CASSQVRGYEQYF.

The chain combines TRBV10-1 with TRBJ1-1; TRBD1 aligns across 7 bases. J lost 7 bases, V lost 4 bases, and 3 bases had no gene match. The germline V gene has CDR1 WNHNN and CDR2 SYGVQD (reference sequence). The CDR3 is 12 amino acids. Here the CDR3 DNA reads TGCGCCAGCAGTGGACAGGGAGGTGAAGCTTTCTTT. Its translation: CASSGQGGEAFF.

V is TRBV2 and J is TRBJ1-1, with 8 bases fitting TRBD1. Germline V CDR1 and CDR2: SNHLY, FYNNEI. This CDR3 is built from 14 residues. J lost 5 bases, V lost 6 bases, and 8 bases had no gene match. CDR3 DNA: TGTGCCAGCAGCGTGCGACAGGGGATGACTGAAGCTTTCTTT. It yields the protein CASSVRQGMTEAFF.

Written as DNA, the CDR3 is TGTGCCAGCAGCTTTACGGGACTAGCGGTCTACGAGCAGTACTTC. Translating gives CASSFTGLAVYEQYF. V usage is TRBV5-6 and J usage is TRBJ2-7; 11 bases match TRBD2. The CDR3 spans 15 residues. From germline, CDR1 is SGHDT and CDR2 YYEEEE. V gave up 2 bases and J gave up 3 bases; unmatched junction bases: 4.

This chain links TRBV24-1 with TRBJ2-7, with TRBD2 as a possible D gene (6 bases). CDR1 is KGHDR and CDR2 is SFDVKD in the germline V gene. Trimming stripped 5 bases from V and 5 bases from J, with 18 bases between. CDR3 size: 15 residues. CDR3 loop: CATSAAGGVLNEQYF. In DNA form, the CDR3 reads TGTGCCACCAGTGCCGCCGGCGGGGTGTTAAACGAGCAGTACTTC.

The V gene is TRBV5-1, the J gene TRBJ1-1; TRBD1 agrees at 9 bases. Germline CDR1 and CDR2: SGHRS and YFSETQ. The CDR3 length is 14 residues. J lost 5 bases, V lost 4 bases, and 6 bases had no gene match. Written as DNA, the CDR3 is TGCGCCAGCAGCATGAGGACAGGGGATACTGAAGCTTTCTTT. Encoded protein: CASSMRTGDTEAFF.

This clone was recorded only once. The chain employs TRBV6-5 and TRBJ1-1; D unresolved. CDR3 length equals 15 residues. Germline CDR1 and CDR2: MNHEY and SVGAGI. The V and J ends lost 7 bases and 0 bases respectively, with 15 bases between them. The CDR3 DNA reads as TGTGCCAGCAACTTCCGCGGGGTATTGAACACTGAAGCTTTCTTT. Translating gives CASNFRGVLNTEAFF.

The V gene is TRBV5-1, the J gene TRBJ1-2; 7 nucleotides align to TRBD1. The CDR3 runs 15 residues. V gave up 0 bases and J gave up 10 bases; unmatched junction bases: 12. Germline V CDR1 and CDR2: SGHRS, YFSETQ. This chain's CDR3 is CASSLGPTGTEAYTF. The CDR3, as DNA: TGCGCCAGCAGCTTGGGACCTACCGGGACAGAGGCCTACACCTTC.